The entry below gives a single T cell receptor beta chain sequence along with its context. Its matching antigen is unknown. Researchers ran the PCR with 60 Vbeta and 13 Jbeta primers. The protocol was immunoSEQ multiplex PCR, while the TCRdb copy is restricted to in-frame clones and leaves out a portion. The sample has approximately 40,000 clones; 82% are singletons. These data originate in a study of cytomegalovirus exposure and HLA in healthy donors. Points from the study as a whole: Sequences of the TCR beta chain were said to predict the HLA-A and HLA-B alleles of most subjects accurately. A later analysis linked a missense DCLRE1C variant to TCR beta V- and J-gene trimming. Highly shared variants forming one cluster were likely a sequencing artifact.

After removal of 0 bases from V and 6 bases from J, the junction contained 6 bases not matched to a gene. CDR3 size: 16 residues. CDR1 ENHRY and CDR2 SYGVKD come from the germline V gene. This TCR came from a woman aged 18-29 years in good health and CMV-seropositive. V gene TRBV10-3 combines with J gene TRBJ2-2; TRBD1 agrees at 8 bases. Sequencing was carried out using PBMCs. This CDR3 reads CAISESPGGPPGELFF. The CDR3 nucleotides read TGTGCCATCAGTGAGTCCCCAGGGGGCCCTCCCGGGGAGCTGTTTTTT.